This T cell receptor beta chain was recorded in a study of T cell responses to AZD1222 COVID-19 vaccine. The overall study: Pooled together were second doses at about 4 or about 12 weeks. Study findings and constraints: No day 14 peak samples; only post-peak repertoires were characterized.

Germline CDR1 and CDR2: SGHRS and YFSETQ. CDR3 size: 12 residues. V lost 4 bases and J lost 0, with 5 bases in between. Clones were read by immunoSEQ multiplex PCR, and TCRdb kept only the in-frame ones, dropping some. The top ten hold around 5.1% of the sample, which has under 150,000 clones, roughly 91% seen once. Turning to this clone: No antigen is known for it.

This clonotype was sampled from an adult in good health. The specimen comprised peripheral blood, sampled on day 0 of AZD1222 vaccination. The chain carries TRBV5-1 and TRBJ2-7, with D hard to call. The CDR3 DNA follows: TGCGCCAGCAGCCCGGGCTCCTACGAGCAGTACTTC. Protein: CASSPGSYEQYF.